The 32 T cell receptor beta chains reported below all come from one sample, sequenced in a study of blood T cell repertoires in COVID-19. Sequenced by immunoSEQ multiplex PCR; TCRdb stores in-frame clones only, minus some. The table lists 350,000 to 450,000 clones, approximately 91% of them singletons, with around 0.86% in the top ten. What was sequenced was PBMCs or T cells enriched from blood (not recorded which). The source is a woman aged 40 to 55 who had been exposed to COVID-19.

The chain is built from TRBV30 and TRBJ1-1, with TRBD1 matching 9 bases. CDR3 size: 14 residues. V lost 3 bases to trimming and J lost 4 bases; unmatched junction nucleotides: 6. Germline values: CDR1 GTSNPN, CDR2 SVGIG (reference sequence). As DNA, the CDR3 is TGTGCCTGGAGGCCACAGGGGGCTAGCACTGAAGCTTTCTTT. Translation gives CAWRPQGASTEAFF.

The CDR3, as DNA: TGTGCCAGCAGCTCCAACAGGGGTCGGGAGACCCAGTACTTC. The encoded protein is CASSSNRGRETQYF. The J gene is TRBJ2-5, the V gene TRBV7-2; 7 bases are shared with TRBD1. Germline loops: CDR1 SGHTA, CDR2 FQGNSA. V lost 4 bases and J lost 5; bases outside the gene matches: 7. The CDR3 has 14 residues. Full variable domain (missing parts from reference TRBV7-2 and TRBJ2-5): GAGVSQSPSNKVTEKGKDVELRCDPISGHTALYWYRQSLGQGLEFLIYFQGNSAPDKSGLPSDRFSAERTGGSVSTLTIQRTQQEDSAVYLCASSSNRGRETQYFGPGTRLLVL.

This clone came up a few times. V usage is TRBV7-2 and J usage is TRBJ2-2; 8 bases are a match to TRBD2. V was pared by 5 bases and J by 0 bases, with 5 bases of the junction left unmatched. The CDR3 is made up of 16 amino acids. The germline V gene has CDR1 SGHTA and CDR2 FQGNSA. CDR3 coding DNA: TGTGCCAGCAGCGTTCGGACTAGCCCGAACACCGGGGAGCTGTTTTTT. Translated, it gives CASSVRTSPNTGELFF.

The chain's CDR3 is CASGLFAGAELLTQHF. The CDR3 DNA reads TGTGCTAGTGGTTTGTTTGCTGGGGCGGAACTACTGACCCAGCATTTT. The chain recombines TRBV12-5 with TRBJ1-5, with D possibly being TRBD1 (5 bases). Germline-derived CDR1 and CDR2 are LGHNT and FRNRAP. The CDR3 sequence is 16 residues long. The germline V and J ends were trimmed by 2 bases and 11 bases, with 22 bases remaining between them.

The chain carries TRBV7-2 and TRBJ2-7; 8 bases line up with TRBD2. With V trimmed by 2 bases and J by 1 base, 13 bases remained unmatched. CDR1 and CDR2 (germline): SGHTA, FQGNSA. The CDR3 is made up of 18 amino acids. DNA of the CDR3: TGTGCCAGCAGCTTAACTCCTCCCCGAGGGACTAGGTCCTACGAGCAGTACTTC. This sequence encodes CASSLTPPRGTRSYEQYF.

The rearrangement joins TRBV5-8 to TRBJ2-7, with 9 nucleotides matching TRBD2. Germline V CDR1 and CDR2: SGHTS, YDEGEE. Trimming at V came to 0 bases and at J to 7 bases, leaving 8 bases not matched to a gene. This CDR3 contains 15 residues. The CDR3 sequence is CASSLEVRGGGEQYF. The CDR3 DNA reads as TGTGCCAGCAGCTTGGAGGTGCGGGGGGGCGGAGAGCAGTACTTC.

This clone was seen just once. The rearrangement uses TRBV27 and TRBJ2-7; D gene uncertain. Germline V CDR1 and CDR2: MNHEY, SMNVEV (reference sequence). V shed 5 bases and J shed 3 bases, with 17 bases lying between them. The CDR3 sequence is 15 residues long. For the CDR3, the DNA is TGTGCCAGCAGTGACCAAGCCGGGTGGCGCTACGAGCAGTACTTC. Translated: CASSDQAGWRYEQYF.

The gene calls are TRBV7-6 and TRBJ2-1, with 7 bases identical to TRBD2. Germline-derived CDR1 and CDR2 are SGHVS and FNYEAQ. V shed 5 bases, J shed 10 bases, and the junction held 17 bases outside the gene matches. The CDR3 loop spans 16 amino acids. This CDR3 is CASSPYSGPLSGEQFF. Here the CDR3 DNA reads TGTGCCAGCAGCCCGTATAGCGGGCCCCTTTCAGGGGAGCAGTTCTTC.

The J gene is TRBJ2-2, the V gene TRBV5-5; D gene uncertain. The V gene's germline CDR1 is SGHKS and CDR2 YYEKEE (reference sequence). The CDR3 consists of 13 residues. V dropped 4 bases and J dropped 7 bases, with 11 bases sitting between them. For the CDR3, the DNA is TGTGCCAGCAGCCGGGTCGGTGGCGGGGAGCTGTTTTTT. Translated: CASSRVGGGELFF.

V and J are TRBV6-5 and TRBJ2-7; D gene unclear. The V and J ends lost 6 bases and 7 bases respectively, with 19 bases between them. The CDR3 is 14 amino acids. The germline V gene has CDR1 MNHEY and CDR2 SVGAGI. The CDR3 is CASSNGLSAREQYF. The CDR3 DNA follows: TGTGCCAGCAGCAACGGGTTATCCGCTCGGGAGCAGTACTTC.

This clone was found a few times. V is TRBV5-4 and J is TRBJ2-7, with 7 positions matching TRBD2. V dropped 2 bases and J dropped 0; count of bases not matched to a gene: 2. Germline CDR1 reads SGHNT; CDR2 reads YYREEE (reference sequence). This CDR3 is 14 amino acids long. The chain's CDR3 is CASSLRTSSYEQYF. DNA for the CDR3: TGTGCCAGCAGCTTAAGGACTAGCTCCTACGAGCAGTACTTC. Full variable domain (missing parts from reference TRBV5-4 and TRBJ2-7): ETGVTQSPTHLIKTRGQQVTLRCSSQSGHNTVSWYQQALGQGPQFIFQYYREEENGRGNFPPRFSGLQFPNYSSELNVNALELDDSALYLCASSLRTSSYEQYFGPGTRLTVT.

This CDR3 is CASSVRDRRYQETQYF. CDR3 DNA: TGTGCCAGCAGCGTACGGGACAGGAGGTACCAAGAGACCCAGTACTTC. The V and J genes are TRBV9 and TRBJ2-5; 8 positions match TRBD1. The CDR3 runs to 16 residues. Germline assignment: CDR1 SGDLS and CDR2 YYNGEE. Trimming removed 1 base from V and 0 bases from J; junction bases left unmatched: 5.

The V and J genes are TRBV5-1 and TRBJ2-5, with 9 bases matching TRBD2. The CDR3 sequence is 17 residues long. CDR1 and CDR2 (germline): SGHRS, YFSETQ. V shed 7 bases and J 4 bases; nucleotides not matched to a gene: 17. The CDR3 sequence is CASAEKNLAGAGETQYF. CDR3 nucleotides: TGCGCCAGCGCCGAGAAGAACTTAGCGGGAGCAGGAGAGACCCAGTACTTC.

The chain has TRBV19 and TRBJ1-5; no firm D call. Germline-derived CDR1 and CDR2 are LNHDA and SQIVND (reference sequence). This CDR3 spans 13 amino acids. V was cut by 4 bases and J by 1 base, with 5 bases left in between. This CDR3 reads CASSTSSNQPQHF. Here the CDR3 DNA reads TGTGCCAGTAGTACATCAAGCAATCAGCCCCAGCATTTT. Full variable domain (outside the CDR3, taken from reference TRBV19 and TRBJ1-5): DGGITQSPKYLFRKEGQNVTLSCEQNLNHDAMYWYRQDPGQGLRLIYYSQIVNDFQKGDIAEGYSVSREKKESFPLTVTSAQKNPTAFYLCASSTSSNQPQHFGDGTRLSIL.

This rearrangement joins TRBV5-4 to TRBJ1-3, with a tentative D call TRBD1 (6 bases). Germline assignment: CDR1 SGHNT and CDR2 YYREEE (reference sequence). V lost 4 bases to trimming and J lost 3 bases, with 17 bases between them. The CDR3 is 16 residues long. The CDR3: CASSPGQGLIGNTIYF. The CDR3 DNA is TGTGCCAGCAGCCCGGGACAAGGATTGATTGGAAACACCATATATTTT.

The chain uses TRBV6-5 and TRBJ2-1, with a possible D match to TRBD1 (5 bases). Per the germline V gene, CDR1 is MNHEY and CDR2 is SVGAGI. CDR3 length: 13 amino acids. The ends were cut back, 5 bases at V and 9 bases at J, with 14 bases in the middle. The CDR3 DNA reads as TGTGCCAGCAGTCTCGAGACGCAGGGTGAGCAGTTCTTC. Residues: CASSLETQGEQFF.

V gene TRBV18 combines with J gene TRBJ2-2; 8 bases agree with TRBD1. With 3 bases clipped from V and 0 bases from J, the junction kept 3 bases outside the gene matches. CDR3 length: 16 residues. CDR1 and CDR2 (germline): KGHSH, LQKENI. DNA of the CDR3: TGTGCCAGCTCACCCCGACAGGGGCCGAACACCGGGGAGCTGTTTTTT. This sequence encodes CASSPRQGPNTGELFF.

The chain has TRBV9 and TRBJ2-3, with 10 positions matching TRBD2. The V gene end was trimmed by 0 bases and the J gene end by 1 base; junction bases not matched to a gene: 2. Germline V gene sequence: CDR1 SGDLS, CDR2 YYNGEE. The CDR3 consists of 16 residues. The CDR3 is CASSVVTSGGTDTQYF. The CDR3, as DNA: TGTGCCAGCAGCGTAGTAACTAGCGGGGGCACAGATACGCAGTATTTT.

As to this clone: Relative to the germline gene, one junction end is altered; a read error may explain this. CDR3 protein: CASSLALSGRRDTGELFF. Here the CDR3 DNA reads TGTGCTAGCAGCTTAGCGCTTAGCGGGAGAAGGGACACCGGGGAGCTGTTTTTT. The V and J genes are TRBV7-7 and TRBJ2-2; the match to TRBD2 covers 9 bases. Looked up from germline, CDR1 is SSHAT and CDR2 is FNYEAQ (reference sequence). CDR3 length equals 18 residues. The full variable domain, with the rest looked up from reference TRBV7-7 and TRBJ2-2, is GAGVSQSPRYKVTKRGQDVTLRCDPISSHATLYWYQQALGQGPEFLTYFNYEAQPDKSGLPSDRFSAERPEGSISTLTIQRTEQRDSAMYRCASSLALSGRRDTGELFFGEGSRLTVL.

The rearrangement uses TRBV19 and TRBJ2-7; 8 bases align to TRBD1. The trim removed 9 bases at V and 0 bases at J, leaving 4 bases unmatched. The CDR3 extends over 13 amino acids. Germline V gives CDR1 LNHDA, CDR2 SQIVND (reference sequence). CDR3 in amino acids: CASGQGPSYEQYF. The CDR3 DNA reads TGTGCCAGCGGACAGGGACCCTCCTACGAGCAGTACTTC.

The rearrangement links TRBV21-1 to TRBJ1-1; TRBD1 is the table's D call, not checked against the DNA. TRBV21-1 is a recognized pseudogene. This CDR3 spans 16 amino acids. As DNA, the CDR3 is TGTGCCAGCAGCAAACCCACTACCCCAGGGGAAACTGAAGCTTTCTTT. The encoded protein is CASSKPTTPGETEAFF.

The chain has TRBV7-9 and TRBJ1-6; a possible D gene is TRBD1 (5 bases). Trimming removed 1 base at V and 10 bases at J, with 11 bases between. The CDR3 contains 14 residues. Germline V gives CDR1 SEHNR, CDR2 FQNEAQ (reference sequence). This chain's CDR3 is CASSLVGDRSPLHF. CDR3 DNA sequence: TGTGCCAGCAGCTTAGTAGGGGATCGATCACCCCTCCACTTT.

The CDR3 reads CASSSIRDRGLNEQFF. CDR3 nucleotide sequence: TGTGCCAGCAGCTCAATTCGGGACAGGGGTTTGAATGAGCAGTTCTTC. The chain employs TRBV7-8 and TRBJ2-1, with 10 positions matching TRBD1. Trimming took 4 bases from V and 7 from J; bases not matched to a gene: 10. This CDR3 region has 16 residues. CDR1 and CDR2 (germline): SGHVS, FQNEAQ.

This chain joins TRBV3-1 (or the pseudogene TRBV3-2) and TRBJ1-1; D might be TRBD1 (5 bases). This CDR3 region has 13 residues. Per germline, CDR1 LGHDT and CDR2 YNNKEL (reference sequence). V gave up 4 bases and J gave up 2 bases, with 8 bases separating them. The chain's CDR3 is CASSPRENTEAFF. The CDR3 coding sequence is TGTGCCAGCAGCCCCAGGGAAAACACTGAAGCTTTCTTT.

The rearrangement joins TRBV2 to TRBJ2-1; D remains ambiguous. Between the trimmed V and J ends, which lost 6 bases and 5 bases, there was a span of 14 bases. CDR3 size: 14 residues. Per germline, CDR1 SNHLY and CDR2 FYNNEI. CDR3 nucleotides: TGTGCCAGCAGCCAACTCCCCCCGGACAATGAGCAGTTCTTC. Its protein is CASSQLPPDNEQFF.

The chain uses TRBV5-3 and TRBJ1-5; D is unresolved. TRBV5-3 is reported as an ORF; its role is uncertain. Trimming took off 4 bases at V and 1 base at J, with 18 bases between the two ends. The CDR3 has 17 amino acids. CDR3 bases: TGTGCCAGAAGCAGGATAGCCCAAAGGCCGAGCAATCAGCCCCAGCATTTT. It yields the protein CARSRIAQRPSNQPQHF.

V gene TRBV4-1 combines with J gene TRBJ2-5; the D gene is possibly TRBD2 (6 bases). The V gene's germline CDR1 is MGHRA and CDR2 YSYEKL. The CDR3 covers 14 residues. The V gene lost 6 bases and the J gene lost 9 bases, with 20 bases spanning the gap. The CDR3 nucleotides are TGCGCCAGCAGGTCCCTCGGGTTCGGGGAGGCCCAGTACTTC. Its protein is CASRSLGFGEAQYF.

The J gene is TRBJ2-2, the V gene TRBV10-3; 8 nucleotides agree with TRBD2. This CDR3 comprises 17 residues. The V gene end was trimmed by 0 bases and the J gene end by 1 base; junction bases not matched to a gene: 4. CDR1 is ENHRY, CDR2 SYGVKD, per germline. CDR3 nucleotide sequence: TGTGCCATCAGTGAGTCGGCACGGGGGGGGAACACCGGGGAGCTGTTTTTT. Its protein is CAISESARGGNTGELFF.

The CDR3 region has the DNA TGTGCCAGTAGATTGGGAGCGGGGAGAAACACTGAAGCTTTCTTT. This encodes CASRLGAGRNTEAFF. The genes are TRBV19 and TRBJ1-1; D remains unclear. Germline assignment: CDR1 LNHDA and CDR2 SQIVND (reference sequence). V shed 6 bases and J shed 2 bases, with 16 bases lying between them. This CDR3 is built from 15 residues.

This chain uses TRBV7-9 with TRBJ2-3, with 8 bases fitting TRBD1. Germline-derived CDR1 and CDR2 are SEHNR and FQNEAQ (reference sequence). The J segment lost 5 bases and the V segment lost 5 bases, leaving 0 bases of the junction unmatched. The CDR3 consists of 12 residues. The CDR3 region is CASSTGGDTQYF. Here the CDR3 DNA reads TGTGCCAGCAGCACAGGGGGAGATACGCAGTATTTT.

This clone appeared a single time. The chain recombines TRBV12-3 or TRBV12-4 with TRBJ1-5, with D uncertain. The CDR3 sequence is 13 residues long. V was shortened by 6 bases and J by 7 bases, with 13 bases between the two germline ends. The DNA for the CDR3 is TGTGCCAGCAGCCAAGGCGGGTCCCAGCCCCAGCATTTT. This gives the protein CASSQGGSQPQHF.

This chain connects TRBV12-3 or TRBV12-4 to TRBJ2-1, with D perhaps TRBD2 (5 bases). The CDR3 totals 12 residues. The V end was cut by 4 bases, the J end by 9 bases, with 10 bases between. CDR3 sequence reads: CASSSGLGEQFF. The CDR3 DNA sequence: TGTGCCAGCAGTTCCGGACTTGGTGAGCAGTTCTTC.